The clone carrying this T cell receptor (beta chain) was recorded many times. Its cognate antigen is unknown. This record belongs to a study of T cells in Graves' hyperthyroidism and ophthalmopathy. Study outcomes and limitations: Separating ophthalmopathy from stable hyperthyroidism was achieved by a 13 V-J model. Among thyroid clonotypes expanded above 0.001, most also appeared in blood.

From RNA transcripts, TCR beta CDR3 regions were amplified. The HTBI primer set drove a first-round RT-PCR of the TCR CDR3. Each CDR3 protein is one row after TCRdb ran MiXCR on the multiplex PCR reads. This sample has approximately 620,000 distinct CDR3 sequences, with 16% found just once. Each ophthalmopathy patient scored at least 3 on the Clinical Activity Score and at least 4 on NOSPECS grade, with duration under 3 months. This CDR3 is built from 13 residues. CDR1 and CDR2 from the germline V gene are SEHNR and FQNEAQ (reference sequence). The germline V and J ends were trimmed by 8 bases and 3 bases, with 13 bases remaining between them.

V usage is TRBV7-9 and J usage is TRBJ1-1; D unclear. Sequencing was done on a sample of blood. The TCR originated in a woman aged 40 to 50 with Graves' ophthalmopathy. CDR3 in amino acids: CASSPEGYTEAFF. CDR3 DNA: TGTGCCAGCTCACCAGAGGGTTACACTGAAGCTTTCTTT.